Detailed here is one T cell receptor (beta chain). Its antigen is unknown. Base qualities were left out, and no much larger clone turns up one base away. The CDR3 regions of human TCRbeta chains were subjected to immunosequencing. In the paper's pipeline: Repertoire TCRs were checked for matches against a reference library of SARS-CoV-2-specific TCRs that had been generated using the MIRA antigen-specificity platform. Breadth meant the fraction of unique TCRs that were SARS-CoV-2-associated, whereas depth meant the fraction of total T cells that were SARS-CoV-2-associated. Using the MIRA data, each spike-specific TCR was assigned both to the spike region to which the TCR was reactive and to a CD4 or CD8 class. Log10-transformed breadth and depth values were compared by one-way ANOVA with Sidak's multiple comparisons tests. TCRdb holds this immuneACCESS table with in-frame rearrangements only. Some clones are missing; in checked studies, unresolved V genes explain under half, and the rest has no known cause. V, J and clone size were drawn from that table, and D and trimming were deduced from the DNA. The sample table shows about 49,000 clones, and more than 65% are seen once. 20% to 25% of the sample belongs to the ten largest clones.

The label giving this sample's time point can be read as: baseline before first vaccination. The treatment or condition label, read with the paper, signifies: meningococcal conjugate vaccine given as trial control. The vaccinee samples were drawn from two UK trials, COV001 and COV002, one of which was a single-blind randomized controlled phase 2/3 trial testing AZD1222 (ChAdOx1 nCoV-19) in healthy adults. For TCRbeta chain sequencing, PBMC samples from trial participants were taken at day 0 and at day 28 after the second dose. The record originates from a study of T cell responses to AZD1222 COVID-19 vaccine (dated by TCRdb to about 2021). A note on the overall study: A total of approximately 250 trial participants underwent TCR sequencing, of whom approximately 200 had received two doses of AZD1222 and about 25 had received two doses of the MenACWY control vaccine. Trial participants were enrolled into age subgroups of 18-55, 56-69 and 70-plus years, which contained 148, 28 and 57 TCR-sequenced participants, respectively.

Overall study outcomes, separate from this receptor: Because no samples from the day 14 peak response were available, repertoires could be characterized only after the peak T cell response. Spike-specific TCR breadth and depth rose significantly after two AZD1222 doses compared with day 0 and with MenACWY recipients. Conclusions about previously exposed vaccinees are limited, since just six AZD1222 recipients were seropositive for SARS-CoV-2 at baseline. The vaccine-associated CD4 TCRs covered the entire spike protein, and the dominant responses fell in regions 160-218 and 743-854. Participants were mostly white British and included more females than males, and it was suggested by the authors that clonal diversity may have been underestimated. The 56-69-year group was small, and its depth increase did not reach significance, likely because of low power. Reportedly, almost half of the unique spike-specific TCRs recognized epitopes lying outside the regions that are mutated in the B.1.351 and B.1.1.7 variants.

The CDR3 spans 16 residues, from the cysteine through the phenylalanine. Kept here is only the CDR3 DNA, which spans 48 bases and is read in frame from base 1. V is trimmed back by 7 bases and J by 3 bases, and the junction contains 8 bases that no gene match accounts for. According to the germline V gene (reference sequence), CDR1 reads MNHEY and CDR2 reads SMNVEV. The sequence came from an adult in good health. The sequences come from peripheral blood, collected on day 0 of MenACWY control vaccination. The chain was built from TRBV27 and TRBJ2-3; the central 12 bases match TRBD2. The CDR3 sequence is CASTLAGGPATDTQYF. The bases read TGTGCCAGCACTCTAGCGGGAGGGCCTGCTACAGATACGCAGTATTTT.